These 8 T cell receptor beta chains were all obtained from the same sample, sequenced in a study of CD8 T cells in Susac syndrome. After extraction with the RNeasy kit, roughly 0.5 to 1 ug of the RNA was reverse transcribed using random hexamers. Via MiXCR, TCRdb re-called the immunoSEQ multiplex PCR reads, giving one row per CDR3 protein. The sample gives about 130,000 distinct CDR3 sequences, just under 95% of which show up once; more than 0.15% is in the top ten. Sequencing was performed on CD8+ T cells from PBMCs. The receptors shown here come from a human donor with Susac syndrome.

This rearrangement joins TRBV9 to TRBJ1-1; no reliable D call. In germline, CDR1 is SGDLS, CDR2 YYNGEE. Trimming shortened V by 3 bases and J by 0 bases, and 12 bases separated the two germline ends. CDR3 size: 15 residues. The CDR3 region has the DNA TGTGCCAGCAGCGGGGGTCGAACCTTGAACACTGAAGCTTTCTTT. Translated: CASSGGRTLNTEAFF. Using reference TRBV9 and TRBJ1-1 for the parts outside the CDR3, the full variable domain is DSGVTQTPKHLITATGQRVTLRCSPRSGDLSVYWYQQSLDQGLQFLIQYYNGEERAKGNILERFSAQQFPDLHSELNLSSLELGDSALYFCASSGGRTLNTEAFFGQGTRLTVV.

CDR3 coding DNA: TGCGCCAGCAGCCAAGAAGGTCCCGAAATCTATGGCTACACCTTC. Translating gives CASSQEGPEIYGYTF. The V and J genes are TRBV4-1 and TRBJ1-2; D is undetermined. CDR1 is MGHRA, CDR2 YSYEKL, per germline. The CDR3 covers 15 residues. Trimming cost V 0 bases and J 4 bases, with 12 bases left between them.

The chain uses TRBV24-1 and TRBJ2-3, with a possible D match to TRBD1 (5 bases). V dropped 2 bases and J dropped 2 bases, with 13 bases sitting between them. Germline CDR1 reads KGHDR; CDR2 reads SFDVKD. The CDR3 covers 16 residues. CDR3 loop: CATSDSTIRDTDTQYF. Written as DNA, the CDR3 is TGTGCCACCAGTGATTCAACCATCAGGGACACAGATACGCAGTATTTT.

The sample holds one count of this clonotype. The chain combines TRBV2 with TRBJ1-5; TRBD1 agrees at 7 bases. V gave up 8 bases and J gave up 5 bases; unmatched junction bases: 3. Per the germline V gene, CDR1 is SNHLY and CDR2 is FYNNEI. The CDR3 is 12 amino acids. The chain's CDR3 is CASGTEDQPQHF. The CDR3 DNA reads TGTGCCAGCGGGACAGAAGATCAGCCCCAGCATTTT.

The chain employs TRBV13 and TRBJ2-1, with D perhaps given as TRBD1 or TRBD2 (6 bases each). Germline values: CDR1 PRHDT, CDR2 FYEKMQ (reference sequence). The CDR3 is made up of 18 amino acids. Trimming pared 5 bases from V and 4 bases from J, leaving 24 bases between. The CDR3 DNA follows: TGTGCCAGCAGCCCCACCGACAGTAAGGGGGGAGGATACAATGAGCAGTTCTTC. Its protein is CASSPTDSKGGGYNEQFF.

The chain links TRBV13 to TRBJ2-5; TRBD2 is a possible D gene (5 bases). Per the germline V gene, CDR1 is PRHDT and CDR2 is FYEKMQ (reference sequence). Trimming removed 2 bases at V and 4 bases at J, with 11 bases between. This CDR3 has 14 amino acids. The CDR3: CASSLRAGIETQYF. CDR3 bases: TGTGCCAGCAGCTTACGGGCGGGCATAGAGACCCAGTACTTC.

The chain carries TRBV28 and TRBJ2-5; TRBD2 aligns across 7 bases. With V trimmed by 5 bases and J by 4 bases, 10 bases remained unmatched. CDR3 length equals 15 residues. CDR1 is MDHEN and CDR2 is SYDVKM in the germline V gene. The CDR3 loop is CASSLTGLDLETQYF. CDR3 DNA: TGTGCCAGCAGTCTTACTGGACTAGATTTAGAGACCCAGTACTTC.

V and J are TRBV29-1 and TRBJ1-4, with 7 positions matching TRBD1. The V gene end was trimmed by 7 bases and the J gene end by 5 bases; junction bases not matched to a gene: 13. This CDR3 spans 15 amino acids. Germline CDR1 reads SQVTM; CDR2 reads ANQGSEA. Here the CDR3 DNA reads TGCAGCGCCTGTGAGACGGAGACAGGGAATGAAAAACTGTTTTTT. Protein: CSACETETGNEKLFF.